This is a list of T cell receptor beta chains from one sample in a study of shared clonotypes between healthy human individuals. Profiled with immunoSEQ multiplex PCR; TCRdb holds only in-frame clones, not every one. Of about 2 million clones listed, less than 95% are singletons. Sample: naive CD8+ T cells sorted from blood. All receptors come from a young man in good health. CDR3s include the opening cysteine and the closing phenylalanine or tryptophan. The order of the fields is J gene, clone size, D gene, V gene, CDR3 DNA, CDR3 protein. The D gene is left open where the match is weak. Size is omitted from some rows. Given values are once, few, many or a class for expanded clones.

j_call: TRBJ2-7; clone_size: NA; d_call: NA; v_call: TRBV5-8; cdr3_nt: TGTGCCAGCAGCTTGTTTTTGGGGGACCTCACCTACGAGCAGTACTTC; cdr3_aa: CASSLFLGDLTYEQYF
j_call: TRBJ2-7; clone_size: NA; d_call: NA; v_call: TRBV2; cdr3_nt: TGTGCCAGCAGGCACGGAACTAGCTCCTACGAGCAGTACTTC; cdr3_aa: CASRHGTSSYEQYF
j_call: TRBJ1-2; clone_size: NA; d_call: NA; v_call: TRBV7-9; cdr3_nt: TGTGCCAGCAGCTTAAGTTGGTCAGATTCTGAATATGGCTACACCTTC; cdr3_aa: CASSLSWSDSEYGYTF
j_call: TRBJ2-7; clone_size: once; d_call: TRBD2; v_call: TRBV2; cdr3_nt: TGTGCCAGCAGTGGGTCGGCAGGCGGGAGCTCCTACGAGCAGTACTTC; cdr3_aa: CASSGSAGGSSYEQYF
j_call: TRBJ2-5; clone_size: NA; d_call: NA; v_call: TRBV5-4; cdr3_nt: TGTGCCAGCAGCGTCCCCGGGACACTAAAAGAGACCCAGTACTTC; cdr3_aa: CASSVPGTLKETQYF
j_call: TRBJ1-4; clone_size: NA; d_call: NA; v_call: TRBV6-5; cdr3_nt: TGTGCCAGCAGTTACTCTTTCGGGGAGGCTAATGAAAAACTGTTTTTT; cdr3_aa: CASSYSFGEANEKLFF
j_call: TRBJ1-1; clone_size: NA; d_call: NA; v_call: TRBV5-6; cdr3_nt: TGTGCCAGCAGCCTACGAGTAGGGATCGGGGGCACTGAAGCTTTCTTT; cdr3_aa: CASSLRVGIGGTEAFF
j_call: TRBJ2-7; clone_size: NA; d_call: TRBD1; v_call: TRBV9; cdr3_nt: TGTGCCAGCAGCCCCTCGGGACAGGGGATCCACGAGCAGTACTTC; cdr3_aa: CASSPSGQGIHEQYF
j_call: TRBJ2-7; clone_size: NA; d_call: NA; v_call: TRBV27; cdr3_nt: TGTGCCAGCAGTTTAGAACCGGGGCGCTCCTACGAGCAGTACTTC; cdr3_aa: CASSLEPGRSYEQYF
j_call: TRBJ1-2; clone_size: NA; d_call: NA; v_call: TRBV9; cdr3_nt: TGTGCCAGCAGCGTAGGGGAACGGAACTATGGCTACACCTTC; cdr3_aa: CASSVGERNYGYTF